A selection of T cell receptor beta chains follows, all from one sample in a study of immune evolution from preneoplasia to lung adenocarcinoma. Clones were sequenced by immunoSEQ multiplex PCR, and TCRdb holds only the in-frame ones, with some missing. The table shows roughly 7,000 clones, with around 86% occurring only once. The sequenced material came from FFPE invasive lung adenocarcinoma tissue. These TCRs come from a person aged 60 to 70 with lung adenocarcinoma. Each CDR3 is given with its conserved first and last residue. The order of the fields is V gene, clone size, J gene, D gene, CDR3 DNA, CDR3 protein. The D gene is left open where the match is weak. Rows may omit the clone size; those that give it use once, few, many or a size class.

v_call: TRBV2
clone_size: NA
j_call: TRBJ1-5
d_call: TRBD1
cdr3_nt: TGTGCCAGCAGCGGACAGGGTTTAGATCAGCCCCAGCATTTT
cdr3_aa: CASSGQGLDQPQHF

v_call: TRBV11-3
clone_size: NA
j_call: TRBJ2-7
d_call: TRBD2
cdr3_nt: TGTGCCAGCAGCCGGGGGGTCTGGGACTACGAGCAGTACTTC
cdr3_aa: CASSRGVWDYEQYF

v_call: TRBV11-2
clone_size: NA
j_call: TRBJ2-5
d_call: NA
cdr3_nt: TGTGCCAGCAGCCCCACCCAAGAGACCCAGTACTTC
cdr3_aa: CASSPTQETQYF

v_call: TRBV5-1
clone_size: NA
j_call: TRBJ2-1
d_call: TRBD1
cdr3_nt: TGCGCCAGCAGCACCGCGGGACAGGGGTTCGATGAGCAGTTCTTC
cdr3_aa: CASSTAGQGFDEQFF

v_call: TRBV18
clone_size: NA
j_call: TRBJ2-7
d_call: NA
cdr3_nt: TGTGCCAGCTCACCAAGGGGAGAACCTTACGAGCAGTACTTC
cdr3_aa: CASSPRGEPYEQYF

v_call: TRBV5-1
clone_size: NA
j_call: TRBJ1-2
d_call: NA
cdr3_nt: TGCGCCAGCAGGAACCTCCAGGGGCTCTATGGCTACACCTTC
cdr3_aa: CASRNLQGLYGYTF

v_call: TRBV2
clone_size: NA
j_call: TRBJ2-1
d_call: NA
cdr3_nt: TGTGCCAGCTACTTCTCCTACAATGAGCAGTTCTTC
cdr3_aa: CASYFSYNEQFF

v_call: TRBV6-6
clone_size: once
j_call: TRBJ2-7
d_call: NA
cdr3_nt: TGTGCCAGCAGTTACATTGGGGTAACCTCCGGGCAGCAGTACTTC
cdr3_aa: CASSYIGVTSGQQYF

v_call: TRBV2
clone_size: NA
j_call: TRBJ1-3
d_call: NA
cdr3_nt: TGTGCCAGCCACCTGGATGCTGGAAACACCATATATTTT
cdr3_aa: CASHLDAGNTIYF

v_call: TRBV9
clone_size: NA
j_call: TRBJ1-1
d_call: NA
cdr3_nt: TGTGCCAGCAGCGTAAGGCAGGGGACTGAAGCTTTCTTT
cdr3_aa: CASSVRQGTEAFF

v_call: TRBV6-6
clone_size: NA
j_call: TRBJ1-1
d_call: NA
cdr3_nt: TGTGCCAGCAGTAAACAGGGAATCACTGAAGCTTTCTTT
cdr3_aa: CASSKQGITEAFF

v_call: TRBV4-1
clone_size: NA
j_call: TRBJ2-5
d_call: NA
cdr3_nt: TGCGCCAGCAGCCAAGTTTTAGGGACAGAGACCCAGTACTTC
cdr3_aa: CASSQVLGTETQYF

v_call: TRBV18
clone_size: NA
j_call: TRBJ1-1
d_call: TRBD1
cdr3_nt: TGTGCCAGCGCGATGACAGGGGGCGATACTGAAGCTTTCTTT
cdr3_aa: CASAMTGGDTEAFF

v_call: TRBV7-2
clone_size: NA
j_call: TRBJ1-1
d_call: TRBD1
cdr3_nt: TGTGCCAGCAGCTCCGGACAGGGTAAAGCTTTCTTT
cdr3_aa: CASSSGQGKAFF

v_call: TRBV5-4
clone_size: NA
j_call: TRBJ2-7
d_call: NA
cdr3_nt: TGTGCCAGCAGCCCCGCCGGCAGGGGCCTGTACGAGCAGTACTTC
cdr3_aa: CASSPAGRGLYEQYF

v_call: TRBV5-5
clone_size: NA
j_call: TRBJ2-3
d_call: TRBD1
cdr3_nt: TGTGCCAGCAGCTTGACGGGACAGGTACTCACAGATACGCAGTATTTT
cdr3_aa: CASSLTGQVLTDTQYF

v_call: TRBV27
clone_size: NA
j_call: TRBJ2-1
d_call: NA
cdr3_nt: TGTGCCAGCAGTTCATTCCTAAGGGGGACCTACAATGAGCAGTTCTTC
cdr3_aa: CASSSFLRGTYNEQFF

v_call: TRBV5-4
clone_size: NA
j_call: TRBJ2-3
d_call: TRBD2
cdr3_nt: TGTGCCAGCAGCTTGGCCGGGACTATGAGCACAGATACGCAGTATTTT
cdr3_aa: CASSLAGTMSTDTQYF

v_call: TRBV29-1
clone_size: NA
j_call: TRBJ2-5
d_call: NA
cdr3_nt: TGCAGCGTTTGGGGCCAGGGAGAGACCCAGTACTTC
cdr3_aa: CSVWGQGETQYF

v_call: TRBV11-3
clone_size: NA
j_call: TRBJ2-5
d_call: TRBD2
cdr3_nt: TGTGCCAGCAGCCGCCGGGACTATAGGGAGACCCAGTACTTC
cdr3_aa: CASSRRDYRETQYF

v_call: TRBV5-1
clone_size: NA
j_call: TRBJ1-4
d_call: NA
cdr3_nt: TGCGCCAGCAGCTTGTTAGGAACTAATGAAAAACTGTTTTTT
cdr3_aa: CASSLLGTNEKLFF

v_call: TRBV9
clone_size: NA
j_call: TRBJ2-1
d_call: TRBD1
cdr3_nt: TGTGCCAGCAGCTCCCGGGACAGACAATACAATGAGCAGTTCTTC
cdr3_aa: CASSSRDRQYNEQFF

v_call: TRBV7-2
clone_size: few
j_call: TRBJ2-7
d_call: TRBD1
cdr3_nt: TGTGCCAGCAGCATGCCGGACAGGGGGGCCTACGAGCAGTACTTC
cdr3_aa: CASSMPDRGAYEQYF

v_call: TRBV30
clone_size: NA
j_call: TRBJ1-4
d_call: NA
cdr3_nt: TGTGCCTGGGGGACCGATGATGAAAAACTGTTTTTT
cdr3_aa: CAWGTDDEKLFF

v_call: TRBV18
clone_size: few
j_call: TRBJ2-3
d_call: NA
cdr3_nt: TGTGCCAGCTCACAGACCGAGAGCGGGTCAGATACGCAGTATTTT
cdr3_aa: CASSQTESGSDTQYF

v_call: TRBV28
clone_size: NA
j_call: TRBJ2-5
d_call: NA
cdr3_nt: TGTGCCAGCAGTCCCCAATCCCGCGAGTACTTC
cdr3_aa: CASSPQSREYF

v_call: TRBV21-1
clone_size: NA
j_call: TRBJ2-5
d_call: NA
cdr3_nt: TGTGCCAGCAGCAAAGCGGACAGGACGCGGGAGACCCAGTACTTC
cdr3_aa: CASSKADRTRETQYF

v_call: TRBV7-6
clone_size: NA
j_call: TRBJ2-3
d_call: NA
cdr3_nt: TGTGCCAGCAGCTTAGATCGGGGTGTGGTAGCGGAGGCCACAGATACGCAGTATTTT
cdr3_aa: CASSLDRGVVAEATDTQYF

v_call: TRBV19
clone_size: NA
j_call: TRBJ1-2
d_call: NA
cdr3_nt: TGTGCCAGTAGTATAAGGGCGGTGGACTATGGCTACACCTTC
cdr3_aa: CASSIRAVDYGYTF

v_call: TRBV7-8
clone_size: NA
j_call: TRBJ2-1
d_call: NA
cdr3_nt: TGTGCCAGCAGCCCCTACAATGAGCAGTTCTTC
cdr3_aa: CASSPYNEQFF

v_call: TRBV6-5
clone_size: few
j_call: TRBJ1-2
d_call: NA
cdr3_nt: TGTGCCAGCAGTTACTCGCCCACCTATGGCTACACCTTC
cdr3_aa: CASSYSPTYGYTF

v_call: TRBV19
clone_size: NA
j_call: TRBJ2-3
d_call: NA
cdr3_nt: TGTGCCAGTAGTATCGCAGGGGGCACAGATACGCAGTATTTT
cdr3_aa: CASSIAGGTDTQYF

v_call: TRBV2
clone_size: NA
j_call: TRBJ2-5
d_call: NA
cdr3_nt: TGTGCCAGCAGTGAATCGAGGGGCCAAGAGACCCAGTACTTC
cdr3_aa: CASSESRGQETQYF

v_call: TRBV5-1
clone_size: NA
j_call: TRBJ1-1
d_call: TRBD1
cdr3_nt: TGCGCCAGCAGCAGGACGGACAGGGTGGGCACTGAAGCTTTCTTT
cdr3_aa: CASSRTDRVGTEAFF

v_call: TRBV7-3
clone_size: NA
j_call: TRBJ1-1
d_call: NA
cdr3_nt: TGTGCCAGCAGCCATGTGGACGGCACTGAAGCTTTCTTT
cdr3_aa: CASSHVDGTEAFF

v_call: TRBV5-4
clone_size: NA
j_call: TRBJ2-6
d_call: NA
cdr3_nt: TGTGCCAGCAGCTTTGGTGGGGCCAACGTCCTGACTTTC
cdr3_aa: CASSFGGANVLTF

v_call: TRBV29-1
clone_size: NA
j_call: TRBJ1-1
d_call: TRBD1
cdr3_nt: TGCAGCGCCACAGGGGTTTTATCGGAGGCCACTGAAGCTTTCTTT
cdr3_aa: CSATGVLSEATEAFF

v_call: TRBV7-2
clone_size: NA
j_call: TRBJ2-7
d_call: TRBD1
cdr3_nt: TGTGCCAGCAGCGGCCGGGACAGATCGAAGCAGTACTTC
cdr3_aa: CASSGRDRSKQYF

v_call: TRBV5-4
clone_size: NA
j_call: TRBJ1-1
d_call: TRBD1
cdr3_nt: TGTGCCAGCAGCTTGTCCGGGACAGCCAACACTGAAGCTTTCTTT
cdr3_aa: CASSLSGTANTEAFF

v_call: TRBV28
clone_size: NA
j_call: TRBJ2-7
d_call: NA
cdr3_nt: TGTGCCAGCAGTTCCCGGTCGGAGCAGTACTTC
cdr3_aa: CASSSRSEQYF

v_call: TRBV28
clone_size: NA
j_call: TRBJ1-2
d_call: NA
cdr3_nt: TGTGCCAGCAAGGGACTCTCGAACTATGGCTACACCTTC
cdr3_aa: CASKGLSNYGYTF

v_call: TRBV7-3
clone_size: NA
j_call: TRBJ1-1
d_call: TRBD1
cdr3_nt: TGTGCCAGCAGTATAACAGGGGGGGTGTCCGAAGCTTTCTTT
cdr3_aa: CASSITGGVSEAFF

v_call: TRBV5-1
clone_size: NA
j_call: TRBJ2-2
d_call: NA
cdr3_nt: TGCGCCAGCAGCAAGCTTGTCGTTCACACCGGGGAGCTGTTTTTT
cdr3_aa: CASSKLVVHTGELFF

v_call: TRBV7-2
clone_size: NA
j_call: TRBJ2-1
d_call: NA
cdr3_nt: TGTGCCAGCAGCTTAGTATCAACCCGATGGTACAATGAGCAGTTCTTC
cdr3_aa: CASSLVSTRWYNEQFF

v_call: TRBV5-1
clone_size: NA
j_call: TRBJ1-1
d_call: NA
cdr3_nt: TGCGCCAGCAGTGAACCCCATGGTGATGAAGCTTTCTTT
cdr3_aa: CASSEPHGDEAFF

v_call: TRBV28
clone_size: NA
j_call: TRBJ1-1
d_call: NA
cdr3_nt: TGTGCCAGCAGCACCGGGCCCATGAACACTGAAGCTTTCTTT
cdr3_aa: CASSTGPMNTEAFF

v_call: TRBV9
clone_size: NA
j_call: TRBJ1-3
d_call: NA
cdr3_nt: TGTGCCAGCAGAGGGGCTGGGGGGACTGGAAACACCATATATTTT
cdr3_aa: CASRGAGGTGNTIYF

v_call: TRBV9
clone_size: NA
j_call: TRBJ1-2
d_call: TRBD1
cdr3_nt: TGTGCCAGCAGCCGGGACAGGGTCCTCCTCTATGGCTACACCTTC
cdr3_aa: CASSRDRVLLYGYTF